This TCR beta chain was identified during a study of CD8 T cells in Susac syndrome. The CDR3 consists of 15 residues. Trimming took off 3 bases at V and 0 bases at J, with 12 bases between the two ends. The V gene's germline CDR1 is GTSNPN and CDR2 SVGIG (reference sequence). RNA in amounts of about 0.5 to 1 ug was reverse transcribed with random hexamers. Each CDR3 protein is one row after TCRdb ran MiXCR on the immunoSEQ multiplex PCR reads. Among some 110,000 distinct CDR3 sequences listed, just under 95% were seen once. The TCR sequence derives from a human donor with multiple sclerosis. The genes are TRBV30 and TRBJ1-5; D is unclear. Sequencing was performed on CD4+ T cells from PBMCs. CDR3 region: CAWRAAYYSNQPQHF. CDR3 sequence (DNA): TGTGCCTGGAGAGCGGCATACTATAGCAATCAGCCCCAGCATTTT.